Listed here are 20 T cell receptor beta chains from one sample, sequenced in a study of blood T cell repertoires in COVID-19. Clones were sequenced by immunoSEQ multiplex PCR, and TCRdb holds only the in-frame ones, with some missing. Among a few hundred thousand clones listed, around 89% were seen once. Sequenced: PBMCs or T cells enriched from blood (not recorded which). The source of these receptors is a middle-aged woman with acute COVID-19.

V is TRBV7-2 and J is TRBJ2-5; D gene unclear. CDR1 and CDR2 from the germline V gene are SGHTA and FQGNSA. The V and J ends lost 5 bases and 5 bases respectively, with 15 bases between them. The CDR3 consists of 14 residues. In nucleotides, the CDR3 is TGTGCCAGCAGCCGCGGCTCCGGTATGGAGACCCAGTACTTC. It translates to CASSRGSGMETQYF.

The gene calls are TRBV7-9 and TRBJ2-7; D perhaps matches TRBD1 (6 bases). The V end was cut by 3 bases, the J end by 12 bases, with 12 bases between. The CDR3 has 11 residues. Germline lookup yields CDR1 SEHNR and CDR2 FQNEAQ (reference sequence). CDR3 sequence: CASSFRDNLYV. The CDR3 bases are TGTGCCAGCAGCTTCCGGGACAACCTGTACGTC.

The chain links TRBV7-9 to TRBJ2-3; TRBD2 matches 10 bases. Per germline, CDR1 SEHNR and CDR2 FQNEAQ (reference sequence). The CDR3 is made up of 17 amino acids. After removal of 2 bases from V and 0 bases from J, the junction contained 5 bases not matched to a gene. The CDR3 DNA reads as TGTGCCAGCAGCTTATTCAGCGGGGGGGCTAGCACAGATACGCAGTATTTT. This gives the protein CASSLFSGGASTDTQYF.

The chain recombines TRBV28 with TRBJ2-3; tentatively, D is TRBD2 (7 bases). Germline loops: CDR1 MDHEN, CDR2 SYDVKM. The CDR3 sequence is 13 residues long. Trimming left V 7 bases short and J 6 bases short, with 14 bases between. The DNA of the CDR3 is TGTGCCAGCATCAGGGGAGGGATGGATACGCAGTATTTT. This encodes CASIRGGMDTQYF.

The CDR3 coding sequence is TGTGCCAGCAGCCCAAACGGTCGGGGGCAGTATTTT. This gives the protein CASSPNGRGQYF. This sequence joins TRBV3-1 (or the pseudogene TRBV3-2) and TRBJ2-3; D is possibly TRBD2 (5 bases). The CDR3 contains 12 residues. The germline gives CDR1 LGHDT, CDR2 YNNKEL (reference sequence). Trimming removed 4 bases from V and 11 bases from J, with 13 bases in between.

V is TRBV10-3 and J is TRBJ1-1, with TRBD1 as a possible D gene (5 bases). Trimming pared 10 bases from V and 2 bases from J, leaving 14 bases between. CDR1 ENHRY and CDR2 SYGVKD come from the germline V gene. The CDR3 contains 13 residues. The CDR3 DNA reads TGTGCCAGCCTTCCCAGGACAAACACTGAAGCTTTCTTT. Its translation is CASLPRTNTEAFF.

This clone was detected a few times. This chain uses TRBV5-6 with TRBJ2-2; TRBD1 aligns across 12 bases. Looked up from germline, CDR1 is SGHDT and CDR2 is YYEEEE. Germline trimming cut 4 bases from V and 6 bases from J; bases unmatched to any gene: 10. The CDR3 length is 17 residues. The CDR3 reads CASSGLGTGGAPGELFF. DNA for the CDR3: TGTGCCAGCAGCGGTTTAGGGACAGGGGGCGCCCCCGGGGAGCTGTTTTTT.

The chain uses TRBV4-1 and TRBJ2-2, with D possibly matching TRBD1 (6 bases). V gave up 1 base and J gave up 1 base, with 10 bases separating them. Per the germline V gene, CDR1 is MGHRA and CDR2 is YSYEKL. This CDR3 has 16 residues. CDR3 residues: CASSQGDRMNTGELFF. The CDR3 coding sequence is TGCGCCAGCAGCCAAGGAGACAGGATGAACACCGGGGAGCTGTTTTTT.

The CDR3 reads CASSEAYLAGGRHNEQFF. In DNA, the CDR3 is TGTGCCAGCAGCGAAGCTTATTTAGCGGGAGGGAGGCACAATGAGCAGTTCTTC. V is TRBV7-8 and J is TRBJ2-1; 11 nucleotides align to TRBD2. Germline lookup yields CDR1 SGHVS and CDR2 FQNEAQ. This CDR3 has 18 amino acids. The trim removed 5 bases at V and 5 bases at J, leaving 14 bases unmatched.

This chain links TRBV15 with TRBJ1-4; tentative D call: TRBD1 (6 bases). CDR1 and CDR2 from the germline V gene are LNHNV and YYDKDF (reference sequence). The CDR3 consists of 14 residues. Trimming cost V 5 bases and J 7 bases, with 14 bases left between them. CDR3 sequence (DNA): TGTGCCACCAGCCGTCAGGGGCAGCTTGAAAAACTGTTTTTT. It yields the protein CATSRQGQLEKLFF.

The chain carries TRBV4-2 and TRBJ2-3; 14 bases map to TRBD2. Germline CDR1 LGHNA, CDR2 YNFKEQ. V lost 4 bases to trimming and J lost 2 bases; unmatched junction nucleotides: 5. The CDR3 has 17 amino acids. This CDR3 reads CASSPGLAGGLTDTQYF. The CDR3 region has the DNA TGTGCCAGCAGCCCTGGACTAGCGGGGGGCCTCACAGATACGCAGTATTTT.

The genes are TRBV4-1 and TRBJ2-1, with 12 bases matching TRBD2. V was pared by 1 base and J by 10 bases, with 8 bases of the junction left unmatched. Germline CDR1 and CDR2: MGHRA and YSYEKL. This CDR3 spans 16 amino acids. The CDR3 region has the DNA TGCGCCAGCAGCCAAGGGGGCCTAGCGGGAGGGGGAGAGCAGTTCTTC. It codes for CASSQGGLAGGGEQFF.

A word on this clone: The junction departs from germline at one end; a sequencing error may be responsible. The J gene is TRBJ2-5, the V gene TRBV10-1; the D gene is possibly TRBD2 (6 bases). In germline, CDR1 is WNHNN, CDR2 SYGVQD (reference sequence). The CDR3 is 11 residues long. The CDR3 loop reads CASSESGTLHF. The DNA of the CDR3 is TGCGCCAGCAGTGAGTCCGGGACTCTACACTTC.

The chain has TRBV7-9 and TRBJ2-1, with 8 bases that match TRBD2. The germline gives CDR1 SEHNR, CDR2 FQNEAQ (reference sequence). The CDR3 sequence is 14 residues long. The V gene end was trimmed by 5 bases and the J gene end by 3 bases; junction bases not matched to a gene: 3. CDR3 bases: TGTGCCAGCAGCCGGACTAGCTTCTACAATGAGCAGTTCTTC. It encodes CASSRTSFYNEQFF.

This chain joins TRBV4-2 and TRBJ1-4, with D tentatively TRBD1 (6 bases). Germline V gene data show CDR1 as LGHNA and CDR2 as YNFKEQ. Trimming stripped 3 bases from V and 0 bases from J, with 11 bases between. The CDR3 covers 16 residues. The DNA of the CDR3 is TGTGCCAGCAGCCAGGCATCAGGGGCAACTAATGAAAAACTGTTTTTT. Its protein is CASSQASGATNEKLFF.

The chain combines TRBV4-2 with TRBJ1-2, with D perhaps matching TRBD1 (5 bases). The germline CDR1 and CDR2 sequences are LGHNA and YNFKEQ. This CDR3 is built from 15 residues. Trimming shortened V by 2 bases and J by 4 bases, and 14 bases separated the two germline ends. CDR3 sequence (DNA): TGTGCCAGCAGCCAACCCGGGGTGGGGGGCTATGGCTACACCTTC. It specifies CASSQPGVGGYGYTF.

This chain joins TRBV19 and TRBJ2-3; no definite D call. The CDR3 totals 16 residues. V was clipped by 3 bases and J by 1 base, with 14 bases between them. CDR1 LNHDA and CDR2 SQIVND come from the germline V gene (reference sequence). The CDR3 bases are TGTGCCAGTAGTATTGTCCGACTCCCTCGCACAGATACGCAGTATTTT. Protein sequence: CASSIVRLPRTDTQYF.

The chain joins TRBV5-1 to TRBJ2-6; TRBD1 matches 10 bases. Germline values: CDR1 SGHRS, CDR2 YFSETQ. The CDR3 consists of 20 residues. Germline trimming cut 3 bases from V and 0 bases from J; bases unmatched to any gene: 12. In DNA form, the CDR3 reads TGCGCCAGCAGCTCGTTTAGGCGGACAGGGGGGAGCTCTGGGGCCAACGTCCTGACTTTC. This encodes CASSSFRRTGGSSGANVLTF.

This clone has a handful of counts. This chain connects TRBV18 to TRBJ1-6, with TRBD1 identical over 8 bases. CDR3 length: 15 amino acids. The V gene end was trimmed by 2 bases and the J gene end by 7 bases; junction bases not matched to a gene: 4. Germline assignment: CDR1 KGHSH and CDR2 LQKENI. CDR3 sequence: CASSPGQGPNSPLHF. The CDR3 nucleotides read TGTGCCAGCTCACCAGGACAGGGTCCCAATTCACCCCTCCACTTT. Using reference TRBV18 and TRBJ1-6 for the parts outside the CDR3, the full variable domain is NAGVMQNPRHLVRRRGQEARLRCSPMKGHSHVYWYRQLPEEGLKFMVYLQKENIIDESGMPKERFSAEFPKEGPSILRIQQVVRGDSAAYFCASSPGQGPNSPLHFGNGTRLTVT.

J is TRBJ2-3 and V is TRBV10-2; D perhaps matches TRBD2 (7 bases). Germline V gene lookup returns CDR1 WSHSY and CDR2 SAAADI. The CDR3 extends over 14 amino acids. The V end lost 0 bases, the J end lost 8 bases, and 12 bases lay between the germline ends. CDR3 amino acids: CASSESGGAGTQYF. CDR3 nucleotide sequence: TGCGCCAGCAGTGAGTCTGGGGGGGCCGGTACGCAGTATTTT.